The 27 T cell receptor beta chains below come from one sample, sequenced in a study of CD8 T cells in ankylosing spondylitis. TCRdb redid the calling of the 5' RACE reads with MiXCR, one entry per CDR3 protein. In the table there are 330,000 or so distinct CDR3 sequences, approximately 8.2% of which are singletons. Study-wide results and limits: Roughly 8 highly homologous variants made up a TCR beta motif, and this motif appeared characteristic of ankylosing spondylitis blood.

Their antigens remain unidentified. Material: blood, either unsorted or a sorted T cell fraction (not recorded which). All receptors derive from a male donor with ankylosing spondylitis.

The rearrangement joins TRBV28 to TRBJ2-7, with TRBD1 matching over 9 bases. With 6 bases clipped from V and 3 bases from J, the junction kept 3 bases outside the gene matches. CDR3 size: 13 residues. The germline V gene has CDR1 MDHEN and CDR2 SYDVKM. CDR3 nucleotides: TGTGCCAGCAGGCGACAGGGGGACTACGAGCAGTACTTC. As protein: CASRRQGDYEQYF.

This clonotype was detected a few times. This CDR3 reads CASSGTTSGPPEHEQYF. The DNA of the CDR3 is TGCGCCAGCAGCGGGACGACTAGCGGGCCGCCAGAGCACGAGCAGTACTTC. This rearrangement joins TRBV5-1 to TRBJ2-7; TRBD2 agrees at 10 bases. V trimming: 4 bases; J trimming: 5 bases; junction bases outside the gene matches: 15. Germline V lookup: CDR1 SGHRS, CDR2 YFSETQ. The CDR3 sequence is 17 residues long.

This clonotype was seen only a few times. J is TRBJ2-2 and V is TRBV4-1; 12 bases are shared with TRBD2. V gave up 4 bases and J gave up 4 bases; unmatched junction bases: 1. Germline CDR1 reads MGHRA; CDR2 reads YSYEKL. The CDR3 contains 15 residues. The CDR3 is CASSRTSGVTGELFF. The DNA for the CDR3 is TGCGCCAGCAGCCGGACTAGCGGGGTCACCGGGGAGCTGTTTTTT.

This clonotype came up many times. CDR3 sequence (DNA): TGTGCCAGCAGCTTAACTGGGGCTAACTATGGCTACACCTTC. This encodes CASSLTGANYGYTF. V and J are TRBV7-2 and TRBJ1-2; D gene ambiguous. Trimming shortened V by 2 bases and J by 0 bases, and 7 bases separated the two germline ends. The V gene's germline CDR1 is SGHTA and CDR2 FQGNSA. This CDR3 comprises 14 residues.

The rearrangement joins TRBV6-5 to TRBJ2-3; either TRBD1 or TRBD2 may supply D (5 bases each). Trimming cost V 4 bases and J 14 bases, with 22 bases left between them. Germline V gives CDR1 MNHEY, CDR2 SVGAGI. The CDR3 consists of 14 residues. The CDR3 here is CASSSNPGPSLPYF. DNA for the CDR3: TGTGCCAGCAGTTCCAATCCGGGACCTAGCTTACCGTATTTT.

This clonotype was observed at least ten times. This chain uses TRBV2 with TRBJ2-3; perhaps TRBD1 as D (5 bases). The length of the CDR3 is 15 residues. Germline CDR1 is SNHLY and CDR2 is FYNNEI. Trimming took off 4 bases at V and 6 bases at J, with 17 bases between the two ends. The DNA for the CDR3 is TGTGCCAGCAGTGCATTCGCAGGGATTGGGGATACGCAGTATTTT. It is translated as CASSAFAGIGDTQYF.

In its sample, this clonotype was seen many times. In DNA form, the CDR3 reads TGTGCCAGCAGTCTACTGAGCTCTGGAAACACCATATATTTT. It is translated as CASSLLSSGNTIYF. The chain has TRBV12-3 or TRBV12-4 and TRBJ1-3; D remains unclear. Trimming removed 5 bases at V and 0 bases at J, with 8 bases between. The CDR3 spans 14 residues.

The V and J genes are TRBV5-1 and TRBJ2-7, with TRBD1 identical over 8 bases. The CDR3 contains 13 residues. From germline, CDR1 is SGHRS and CDR2 YFSETQ. Losses at the gene ends were 7 bases for V and 3 bases for J; bases not matched to a gene: 6. The CDR3 loop is CASALGTGYEQYF. CDR3 sequence (DNA): TGCGCCAGCGCCTTGGGGACAGGCTACGAGCAGTACTTC. Full variable domain (missing parts from reference TRBV5-1 and TRBJ2-7): KAGVTQTPRYLIKTRGQQVTLSCSPISGHRSVSWYQQTPGQGLQFLFEYFSETQRNKGNFPGRFSGRQFSNSRSEMNVSTLELGDSALYLCASALGTGYEQYFGPGTRLTVT.

This clonotype occurred many times. This chain uses TRBV10-3 with TRBJ1-5; D ambiguous. V shed 6 bases and J shed 4 bases, with 10 bases lying between them. CDR1 and CDR2 from the germline V gene are ENHRY and SYGVKD. This CDR3 has 13 amino acids. The DNA for the CDR3 is TGTGCCATCAGGGAGGTGGGGAATCAGCCCCAGCATTTT. Residues: CAIREVGNQPQHF.

The rearrangement uses TRBV20-1 and TRBJ1-1; maybe TRBD1 (5 bases). The germline V gene encodes CDR1 DFQATT and CDR2 SNEGSKA (reference sequence). CDR3 length: 14 amino acids. Trimming took 2 bases from V and 5 from J, leaving 15 bases between them. This chain's CDR3 is CSARLAGFYTEAFF. The CDR3 DNA reads as TGCAGTGCTAGACTAGCAGGGTTTTATACTGAAGCTTTCTTT.

This clonotype appeared many times. This sequence joins TRBV7-9 and TRBJ1-6; the D is unclear. The CDR3 consists of 13 residues. Germline V lookup: CDR1 SEHNR, CDR2 FQNEAQ (reference sequence). Trimming took off 5 bases at V and 8 bases at J, with 10 bases between the two ends. Written as DNA, the CDR3 is TGTGCCAGCAGCCCCGAATTGGATTCACCCCTCCACTTT. Translating it yields CASSPELDSPLHF.

This chain uses TRBV29-1 with TRBJ2-7, with D possibly being TRBD2 (5 bases). V lost 6 bases, J lost 2 bases, and 20 bases lay in between. There are 15 residues in the CDR3. Germline CDR1 is SQVTM and CDR2 is ANQGSEA. The CDR3 sequence is CSVGGPHFGAYEQYF. For the CDR3, the DNA is TGCAGCGTAGGTGGACCTCACTTCGGGGCCTACGAGCAGTACTTC.

This clonotype was recorded many times. V and J are TRBV24-1 and TRBJ1-2, with D uncertain. Looked up from germline, CDR1 is KGHDR and CDR2 is SFDVKD. The CDR3 covers 12 residues. The germline V and J ends were trimmed by 6 bases and 3 bases, with 7 bases remaining between them. DNA for the CDR3: TGTGCCACCAGTCGCCAGGACTATGGCTACACCTTC. This codes for CATSRQDYGYTF.

The table lists this clonotype with many counts. This sequence joins TRBV12-3 or TRBV12-4 and TRBJ2-3, with a weak D call TRBD2 (7 bases). The V end lost 7 bases, the J end lost 4 bases, and 15 bases lay between the germline ends. This CDR3 has 14 residues. CDR3 in DNA: TGTGCCAGCACACCCCCCGGGGGGCCAGATACGCAGTATTTT. It is translated as CASTPPGGPDTQYF.

The J gene is TRBJ2-7, the V gene TRBV6-5; possibly TRBD1 for D (6 bases). This CDR3 is built from 12 residues. CDR1 and CDR2 (germline): MNHEY, SVGAGI. Trimming pared 0 bases from V and 9 bases from J, leaving 9 bases between. CDR3 nucleotides: TGTGCCAGCAGTTACTCTGGGGGCGCGCAGTACTTC. Translating it yields CASSYSGGAQYF.

This chain links TRBV20-1 with TRBJ2-5, with 9 bases lining up with TRBD2. Germline values: CDR1 DFQATT, CDR2 SNEGSKA (reference sequence). J lost 1 base, V lost 5 bases, and 8 bases had no gene match. The CDR3 length is 15 residues. This CDR3 reads CSAPSAGGSQETQYF. The CDR3 DNA reads as TGCAGTGCTCCCTCAGCGGGAGGCTCCCAAGAGACCCAGTACTTC.

Turning to this clonotype: The DNA is omitted, as the CDR3 cannot be located on it reliably, and the CDR3 follows TCRdb's listing. The J gene is TRBJ1-6, the V gene TRBV7-9; the DNA was not compared with TRBD1, the D call given in the table. Germline assignment: CDR1 SEHNR and CDR2 FQNEAQ (reference sequence). The CDR3 comprises 16 residues, both ends counted. The CDR3 spells CASSVILWTTNSPLHF.

A remark on this clonotype: The junction departs from germline at one end; a sequencing error may be responsible. The genes are TRBV5-1 and TRBJ2-6, with TRBD1 as a possible D gene (5 bases). Germline lookup yields CDR1 SGHRS and CDR2 YFSETQ. The length of the CDR3 is 15 residues. The CDR3 DNA sequence: TGCGCCAGCAGCTGGGGTGGGGCTGGGGCCAACGTCCTGACTTTT. This codes for CASSWGGAGANVLTF.

This clonotype was counted at least ten times. This chain links TRBV5-1 with TRBJ2-1; the D gene is possibly TRBD1 (5 bases). Per the germline V gene, CDR1 is SGHRS and CDR2 is YFSETQ. The CDR3 extends over 13 amino acids. V gave up 2 bases and J gave up 3 bases, with 6 bases separating them. DNA of the CDR3: TGCGCCAGCAGCTTTGACAGCTACAATGAGCAGTTCTTC. Its translation: CASSFDSYNEQFF.

The rearrangement links TRBV5-1 to TRBJ2-1, with TRBD1 identical over 9 bases. CDR3 length equals 15 residues. The ends lost 0 bases at V and 5 bases at J; junction bases unmatched: 3. Germline V gene sequence: CDR1 SGHRS, CDR2 YFSETQ. CDR3 nucleotides: TGCGCCAGCAGCTTGGAGACAGGGGGTCACAATGAGCAGTTCTTC. Translated: CASSLETGGHNEQFF.

The V and J genes are TRBV12-3 or TRBV12-4 and TRBJ2-5; the match to TRBD2 covers 9 bases. This CDR3 comprises 14 residues. J gave up 5 bases and V 4 bases, and 5 bases lay outside the gene matches. Here the CDR3 reads CASSSASGVETQYF. In nucleotides, the CDR3 is TGTGCCAGCAGTTCAGCTAGCGGGGTTGAGACCCAGTACTTC.

The genes are TRBV20-1 and TRBJ1-1, with a weak D call TRBD1 (6 bases). The ends were cut back, 3 bases at V and 5 bases at J, with 25 bases in the middle. CDR1 DFQATT and CDR2 SNEGSKA come from the germline V gene (reference sequence). CDR3 length: 17 amino acids. CDR3 nucleotide sequence: TGCAGTGCTAGGCTGCTTGGGGGTACAGGGTCGAGGACTGAAGCTTTCTTT. Its protein is CSARLLGGTGSRTEAFF.

This clonotype has more than one count but fewer than ten. The CDR3 loop is CASSQPTGVSSYNEQFF. The CDR3 DNA follows: TGTGCCAGCAGCCAACCTACAGGGGTCAGCTCCTACAATGAGCAGTTCTTC. V gene TRBV3-1 combines with J gene TRBJ2-1, with 7 bases aligning to TRBD1. The germline gives CDR1 LGHDT, CDR2 YNNKEL (reference sequence). The CDR3 is 17 amino acids. After removal of 2 bases from V and 0 bases from J, the junction contained 7 bases not matched to a gene.

This clonotype was observed many times. J is TRBJ2-5 and V is TRBV5-1, with D perhaps given as TRBD1 or TRBD2 (6 bases each). The germline V gene has CDR1 SGHRS and CDR2 YFSETQ. Deletions cut 4 bases from V and 2 bases from J, with 18 bases between. This CDR3 has 16 amino acids. CDR3 nucleotides: TGCGCCAGCAGCCCGGGGAGGACAGCTGTACAAGAGACCCAGTACTTC. It yields the protein CASSPGRTAVQETQYF. Complete variable domain (other parts from reference TRBV5-1 and TRBJ2-5): KAGVTQTPRYLIKTRGQQVTLSCSPISGHRSVSWYQQTPGQGLQFLFEYFSETQRNKGNFPGRFSGRQFSNSRSEMNVSTLELGDSALYLCASSPGRTAVQETQYFGPGTRLLVL.

The gene calls are TRBV9 and TRBJ2-3, with 9 bases that match TRBD1. This CDR3 is 16 amino acids long. CDR1 and CDR2 from the germline V gene are SGDLS and YYNGEE. V was pared by 3 bases and J by 3 bases, with 8 bases of the junction left unmatched. In DNA, the CDR3 is TGTGCCAGCAGCGCGGGACGGGGGACAGGGACAGATACGCAGTATTTT. Its protein product is CASSAGRGTGTDTQYF.

This clonotype has at least ten counts. This rearrangement joins TRBV12-3 or TRBV12-4 to TRBJ1-4; D is undetermined. Trimming pared 10 bases from V and 8 bases from J, leaving 17 bases between. This CDR3 contains 13 residues. CDR3 protein: CATRQLREEKLFF. CDR3 nucleotides: TGTGCCACCAGGCAACTCCGTGAGGAAAAACTGTTTTTT.

This clonotype was counted between two and nine times. This rearrangement joins TRBV7-9 to TRBJ2-2; TRBD2 agrees at 11 bases. Germline CDR1 and CDR2: SEHNR and FQNEAQ (reference sequence). This CDR3 has 15 residues. The junction had 6 bases not matched to a gene; V was cut back by 6 bases and J by 6 bases. CDR3 loop: CASRHSGRAPGELFF. CDR3 in DNA: TGTGCCAGCAGACATAGCGGGAGGGCTCCCGGGGAGCTGTTTTTT.